The clone carrying this T cell receptor beta chain appeared a single time. CD8+ and CD4+ T cells circulating in blood were sequenced for TCR beta. Negative magnetic isolation gave CD8+ and CD4+ cells; FACS enriched CD8+ TEMRA. RNA totalling roughly 0.45 to 1 ug underwent reverse transcription with random hexamers. MiXCR was run by TCRdb on the immunoSEQ multiplex PCR reads, yielding one entry per CDR3 protein. The data show about 280,000 distinct CDR3 sequences, approximately 84% seen once. The CDR3 extends over 16 amino acids. Per the germline V gene, CDR1 is MNHEY and CDR2 is SMNVEV (reference sequence). V lost 3 bases and J lost 6, with 18 bases in between. These data come from a study of CD8 T cells in Susac syndrome.

V usage is TRBV27 and J usage is TRBJ2-1; tentative D call: TRBD2 (6 bases). Input material: CD8+ T cells from PBMCs. This TCR derives from a human donor with multiple sclerosis. The DNA for the CDR3 is TGTGCCAGCAGTTTCCCATTGACTAGAGGAGGCAATGAGCAGTTCTTC. This codes for CASSFPLTRGGNEQFF.